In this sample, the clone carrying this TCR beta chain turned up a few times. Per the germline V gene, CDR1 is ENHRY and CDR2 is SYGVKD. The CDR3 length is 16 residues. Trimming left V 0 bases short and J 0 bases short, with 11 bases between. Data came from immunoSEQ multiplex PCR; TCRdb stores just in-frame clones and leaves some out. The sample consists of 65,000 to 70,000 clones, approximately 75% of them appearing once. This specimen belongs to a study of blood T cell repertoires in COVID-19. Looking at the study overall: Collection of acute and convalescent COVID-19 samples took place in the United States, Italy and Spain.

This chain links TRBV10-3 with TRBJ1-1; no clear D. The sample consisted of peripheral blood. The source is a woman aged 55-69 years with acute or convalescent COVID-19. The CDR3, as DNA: TGTGCCATCAGTGAGTCACTCAACCCTATGAACACTGAAGCTTTCTTT. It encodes CAISESLNPMNTEAFF.